The clone carrying this TCR beta chain has a single count. Its specificity is not known. This sample was included in a study of blood T cells in healthy people across ages. The wider study: Capture by template switching was about one barcoded beta molecule per two T cells. General observations from the study: Donor CMV infection status was unknown, possibly confounding age-related changes in expanded clonotypes.

No fewer than 5.5 micrograms of total RNA were isolated from every sample. PCR was performed a second time for about 7 to 12 cycles using a sample-barcoded 5' primer and a J-beta primer mix. Via MiXCR, TCRdb re-called the 5' RACE reads, giving one row per CDR3 protein. The sample includes fewer than 800,000 distinct CDR3 sequences, about 21% seen only once; the top ten take under 4%. The V gene end was trimmed by 0 bases and the J gene end by 7 bases; junction bases not matched to a gene: 13. CDR3 size: 17 residues. The V gene's germline CDR1 is DFQATT and CDR2 SNEGSKA (reference sequence). The chain combines TRBV20-1 with TRBJ2-1, with 9 bases lining up with TRBD2. This TCR was recovered from a man between 65 and 80 years old in good health. The sequenced material came from blood. CDR3 in DNA: TGCAGTGCTAGAGATCTAATTAGCGGGAGCTTCCAAAATGAGCAGTTCTTC. It specifies CSARDLISGSFQNEQFF.